Below, 26 T cell receptor beta chains from the same sample are listed, as sequenced in a study of blood T cell repertoires in COVID-19 (dated by TCRdb to the early 2020s). Libraries came from the immunoSEQ multiplex PCR assay. TCRdb obtained this table from immuneACCESS and retained in-frame rearrangements with V and J assigned. These tables miss some clones; where compared with another copy, unresolved V genes account for less than half of the shortfall, and the remainder is unexplained. This sample is represented by 80,000 to 100,000 clones; 87% of them were singletons. The ten largest clones capture roughly 3.1% of the sample. Sequenced input: peripheral blood. The origin of the receptors is a woman between 45 and 60 years old with active or convalescent COVID-19.

CDR3 in DNA: TGTGCCAGCAGTGAAGCGCATGGACAGGGGTTTGGCTACACCTTC. Amino acid sequence: CASSEAHGQGFGYTF. V gene TRBV2 combines with J gene TRBJ1-2, with 9 bases identical to TRBD1. The CDR3 has 15 amino acids. CDR1 is SNHLY and CDR2 is FYNNEI in the germline V gene. J was trimmed by 7 bases and V by 0 bases; bases with no gene match: 6.

V usage is TRBV6-5 and J usage is TRBJ1-1; possible D gene TRBD1, 6 bases. CDR1 and CDR2 (germline): MNHEY, SVGAGI. V was cut by 4 bases and J by 0 bases, with 15 bases left in between. CDR3 length equals 16 residues. The DNA of the CDR3 is TGTGCCAGCAGTTCCCGACAGGACGGCTTGAACACTGAAGCTTTCTTT. Protein: CASSSRQDGLNTEAFF.

This chain links TRBV6-5 with TRBJ1-2, with 9 bases fitting TRBD1. There are 13 residues in the CDR3. Germline assignment: CDR1 MNHEY and CDR2 SVGAGI. Trimming took 6 bases from V and 6 from J; bases not matched to a gene: 5. CDR3 sequence: CASSRRTGDGYTF. CDR3 nucleotides: TGTGCCAGCAGCCGACGGACAGGGGATGGCTACACCTTC.

The rearrangement links TRBV6-2 or TRBV6-3 to TRBJ2-1, with a possible D match to TRBD1 (6 bases). Germline V gives CDR1 MNHEY, CDR2 SVGEGT. Trimming stripped 2 bases from V and 5 bases from J, with 13 bases between. The CDR3 has 15 amino acids. The CDR3 DNA follows: TGTGCCAGCAGTTACCCGACAGGTTTTGACAATGAGCAGTTCTTC. Translated: CASSYPTGFDNEQFF.

The chain joins TRBV27 to TRBJ2-7, with TRBD2 matching over 13 bases. From germline, CDR1 is MNHEY and CDR2 SMNVEV (reference sequence). The length of the CDR3 is 16 residues. The ends lost 6 bases at V and 0 bases at J; junction bases unmatched: 5. This chain's CDR3 is CASRRGTSGDSYEQYF. CDR3 DNA sequence: TGTGCCAGCAGGAGAGGGACTAGCGGGGACTCCTACGAGCAGTACTTC.

The gene calls are TRBV5-4 and TRBJ2-7; tentatively, D is TRBD1 (6 bases). Per germline, CDR1 SGHNT and CDR2 YYREEE (reference sequence). The CDR3 contains 19 residues. Trimming pared 1 base from V and 0 bases from J, leaving 23 bases between. The CDR3 is CASSLLYPPDSDSSYEQYF. CDR3 nucleotide sequence: TGTGCCAGCAGCTTGCTTTACCCCCCGGACAGTGATAGCTCCTACGAGCAGTACTTC.

This clone has a handful of counts. The genes are TRBV6-2 or TRBV6-3 and TRBJ1-1; TRBD1 agrees at 10 bases. The CDR3 is made up of 14 amino acids. Per germline, CDR1 MNHEY and CDR2 SVGEGT. The V segment lost 3 bases and the J segment 5 bases; nucleotides outside the gene matches: 3. The CDR3 sequence: CASSYGTGATEAFF. CDR3 coding DNA: TGTGCCAGCAGTTATGGGACAGGGGCTACTGAAGCTTTCTTT.

The rearrangement uses TRBV14 and TRBJ1-1; 11 nucleotides match TRBD1. The CDR3 sequence is 18 residues long. Germline V gene data show CDR1 as SGHDN and CDR2 as FVKESK. V lost 5 bases to trimming and J lost 1 base; unmatched junction nucleotides: 12. The CDR3, as DNA: TGTGCCAGCAGCACACGGACAGGGGGCTTACCTTGGAACACTGAAGCTTTCTTT. Protein product: CASSTRTGGLPWNTEAFF. The entire variable domain, with the rest obtained from reference TRBV14 and TRBJ1-1, is as follows: EAGVTQFPSHSVIEKGQTVTLRCDPISGHDNLYWYRRVMGKEIKFLLHFVKESKQDESGMPNNRFLAERTGGTYSTLKVQPAELEDSGVYFCASSTRTGGLPWNTEAFFGQGTRLTVV.

The chain employs TRBV5-4 and TRBJ1-4; 9 bases align to TRBD1. Germline CDR1 is SGHNT and CDR2 is YYREEE (reference sequence). Trimming removed 1 base from V and 5 bases from J; junction bases left unmatched: 6. The CDR3 has 16 residues. The CDR3 DNA follows: TGTGCCAGCAGCTTGCGGTCCGGGACAGGGAATGAAAAACTGTTTTTT. Its translation is CASSLRSGTGNEKLFF.

This chain joins TRBV3-1 (or the pseudogene TRBV3-2) and TRBJ1-6; 8 nucleotides align to TRBD1. Trimming cost V 4 bases and J 10 bases; bases outside gene matches: 9. Germline CDR1 is LGHDT and CDR2 is YNNKEL (reference sequence). This CDR3 region has 15 residues. The CDR3 sequence is CASSPRQGQDSPLHF. CDR3 nucleotide sequence: TGTGCCAGCAGCCCGAGACAGGGGCAGGACTCACCCCTCCACTTT.

The chain employs TRBV18 and TRBJ2-1; TRBD1 aligns across 7 bases. CDR1 is KGHSH and CDR2 is LQKENI in the germline V gene. The CDR3 loop spans 17 amino acids. The trim removed 3 bases at V and 0 bases at J, leaving 8 bases unmatched. The CDR3 spells CASSPRDRSSSYNEQFF. Here the CDR3 DNA reads TGTGCCAGCTCACCTCGGGACAGAAGTAGCTCCTACAATGAGCAGTTCTTC.

This rearrangement joins TRBV7-2 to TRBJ2-7, with TRBD1 matching over 8 bases. V dropped 5 bases and J dropped 3; count of bases not matched to a gene: 12. Germline CDR1 SGHTA, CDR2 FQGNSA. The length of the CDR3 is 16 residues. The CDR3 DNA follows: TGTGCCAGCAGCCAAGGGTTTGGACAGGGTCTCTACGAGCAGTACTTC. It translates to CASSQGFGQGLYEQYF. Using reference TRBV7-2 and TRBJ2-7 for the parts outside the CDR3, the full variable domain is GAGVSQSPSNKVTEKGKDVELRCDPISGHTALYWYRQSLGQGLEFLIYFQGNSAPDKSGLPSDRFSAERTGGSVSTLTIQRTQQEDSAVYLCASSQGFGQGLYEQYFGPGTRLTVT.

A word on this clone: The same CDR3 is also encoded by other DNA sequences in this sample. J is TRBJ1-3 and V is TRBV7-2, with a weak D call TRBD1 (6 bases). This CDR3 contains 17 residues. The germline gives CDR1 SGHTA, CDR2 FQGNSA. V was clipped by 0 bases and J by 9 bases, with 21 bases between them. CDR3 DNA: TGTGCCAGCAGCTTAGCGCCAGGGTCGGGGGGGGCGGGCACCATATATTTT. Protein: CASSLAPGSGGAGTIYF.

This chain uses TRBV9 with TRBJ2-6; 7 bases match TRBD2. The CDR3 contains 17 residues. Trimming cost V 0 bases and J 0 bases; bases outside gene matches: 3. Germline V gives CDR1 SGDLS, CDR2 YYNGEE. The CDR3: CASSVAGGLSGANVLTF. In nucleotides, the CDR3 is TGTGCCAGCAGCGTAGCGGGGGGTCTCTCTGGGGCCAACGTCCTGACTTTC.

V usage is TRBV18 and J usage is TRBJ2-7, with a weak D call TRBD2 (6 bases). Trimming removed 6 bases from V and 1 base from J, with 16 bases in between. Germline CDR1 is KGHSH and CDR2 is LQKENI. The CDR3 covers 15 residues. This CDR3 reads CASSPRGGPSYEQYF. CDR3 nucleotide sequence: TGTGCCAGCTCTCCCCGGGGAGGTCCTTCCTACGAGCAGTACTTC.

The V call is TRBV6-5, the J call TRBJ1-2, with D possibly matching TRBD1 (6 bases). Germline CDR1 reads MNHEY; CDR2 reads SVGAGI. The CDR3 length is 13 residues. Trimming left V 6 bases short and J 2 bases short, with 10 bases between. The CDR3 protein is CASSLDRNYGYTF. The DNA for the CDR3 is TGTGCCAGCAGCTTGGACAGAAACTATGGCTACACCTTC.

This chain connects TRBV4-3 to TRBJ2-6; D is perhaps TRBD2 (5 bases). Germline loops: CDR1 LGHNA, CDR2 YSLEER. V was trimmed by 0 bases and J by 4 bases, leaving 13 bases between them. There are 17 residues in the CDR3. The CDR3 is CASSQEPAGSGANVLTF. The CDR3 DNA reads TGCGCCAGCAGCCAAGAGCCGGCGGGCTCAGGGGCCAACGTCCTGACTTTC.

As DNA, the CDR3 is TGTGCCAGCACCACCGGCGGGGGGCTCTTGGGCAATGAGCAGTTCTTC. Translated, it gives CASTTGGGLLGNEQFF. The rearrangement links TRBV7-9 to TRBJ2-1, with TRBD2 identical over 8 bases. Germline V lookup: CDR1 SEHNR, CDR2 FQNEAQ (reference sequence). The CDR3 totals 16 residues. Germline trimming cut 7 bases from V and 6 bases from J; bases unmatched to any gene: 14.

The J gene is TRBJ2-2, the V gene TRBV3-1 (or the pseudogene TRBV3-2), with TRBD1 matching over 7 bases. After removal of 6 bases from V and 5 bases from J, the junction contained 12 bases not matched to a gene. Germline V gives CDR1 LGHDT, CDR2 YNNKEL (reference sequence). The CDR3 spans 16 residues. CDR3 nucleotide sequence: TGTGCCAGCAGTTACATCTCCGGGACAGATACCGGGGAGCTGTTTTTT. Translated: CASSYISGTDTGELFF.

This clone ranks as medium-sized. CDR3 amino acids: CASSPSGWLLNEQFF. Written as DNA, the CDR3 is TGTGCCAGCAGCCCCTCAGGGTGGTTGTTGAATGAGCAGTTCTTC. This rearrangement joins TRBV28 to TRBJ2-1; a weak D match, TRBD1 (5 bases). CDR1 and CDR2 (germline): MDHEN, SYDVKM. Trimming pared 6 bases from V and 7 bases from J, leaving 19 bases between. The CDR3 covers 15 residues.

This chain joins TRBV5-5 and TRBJ1-1, with TRBD1 matching over 12 bases. The CDR3 contains 15 residues. The V gene end was trimmed by 4 bases and the J gene end by 3 bases; junction bases not matched to a gene: 4. Germline V gene sequence: CDR1 SGHKS, CDR2 YYEKEE (reference sequence). CDR3 region: CASSGTGGKYTEAFF. The CDR3 nucleotides are TGTGCCAGCAGCGGGACAGGGGGCAAGTACACTGAAGCTTTCTTT.

The chain links TRBV29-1 to TRBJ1-2; 7 nucleotides agree with TRBD1. The CDR3 runs to 13 residues. The germline V gene has CDR1 SQVTM and CDR2 ANQGSEA. The DNA for the CDR3 is TGCAGTGTCGCGGGGGGGACAGACTATGGCTACACCTTC. Translated: CSVAGGTDYGYTF.

The J gene is TRBJ1-5, the V gene TRBV4-1; no reliable D call. The V gene lost 0 bases and the J gene lost 7 bases, with 13 bases spanning the gap. Germline V gene data show CDR1 as MGHRA and CDR2 as YSYEKL. CDR3 length: 15 residues. The CDR3 DNA reads as TGCGCCAGCAGCCAAGATGATATCCCAGGACAGCCCCAGCATTTT. It translates to CASSQDDIPGQPQHF.

The J gene is TRBJ2-7, the V gene TRBV6-1, with TRBD1 matching 9 bases. Trimming took 3 bases from V and 7 from J; bases not matched to a gene: 10. Germline V gene data show CDR1 as MNHNS and CDR2 as SASEGT. There are 15 residues in the CDR3. The CDR3 is CASSDPGQGLREQYF. For the CDR3, the DNA is TGTGCCAGCAGTGACCCGGGACAGGGTCTGAGGGAGCAGTACTTC.

The V gene is TRBV9, the J gene TRBJ2-3; TRBD2 agrees at 7 bases. CDR1 and CDR2 from the germline V gene are SGDLS and YYNGEE. This CDR3 comprises 17 residues. V shed 0 bases and J 2 bases; nucleotides not matched to a gene: 9. CDR3 in amino acids: CASSVGGQRGYTDTQYF. Written as DNA, the CDR3 is TGTGCCAGCAGCGTAGGAGGCCAGCGGGGATACACAGATACGCAGTATTTT.

This chain joins TRBV19 and TRBJ2-1; D is perhaps TRBD2 (6 bases). CDR3 length: 15 amino acids. The V end was cut by 3 bases, the J end by 2 bases, with 11 bases between. From germline, CDR1 is LNHDA and CDR2 SQIVND (reference sequence). DNA for the CDR3: TGTGCCAGTAGTATTGGGGCGGGGCCCTACAATGAGCAGTTCTTC. It yields the protein CASSIGAGPYNEQFF.